This T cell receptor (beta chain) appears in the sequencing data of a study of radiotherapy plus CTLA-4 blockade in lung cancer. Overall study: Objective responses were recorded in 15% to 20% of patients, with disease control recorded in 25% to 35%.

The ends were cut back, 1 base at V and 10 bases at J, with 9 bases in the middle. The CDR3 spans 12 residues. Germline CDR1 is SGHRS and CDR2 is YFSETQ. Overall study findings and caveats: An expansion of tumor-derived TCR clones occurred in blood after radiotherapy plus ipilimumab.

Data came from immunoSEQ multiplex PCR; TCRdb stores just in-frame clones and leaves some out. The data hold 13,000 to 15,000 clones, with more than 75% observed a single time. This clone appeared once. Its antigen is currently unknown. The chain joins TRBV5-1 to TRBJ2-1; D perhaps matches TRBD2 (6 bases). The material was peripheral blood, obtained from a patient treated with radiotherapy plus ipilimumab. This sequence was found in a human donor with non-small cell lung cancer that progressed on radiotherapy plus ipilimumab. Some clones in this sample may be carry-over from other donors' samples. CDR3 in DNA: TGCGCCAGCAGCTTGATGGCGGGAGAGCAGTTCTTC. Protein product: CASSLMAGEQFF.